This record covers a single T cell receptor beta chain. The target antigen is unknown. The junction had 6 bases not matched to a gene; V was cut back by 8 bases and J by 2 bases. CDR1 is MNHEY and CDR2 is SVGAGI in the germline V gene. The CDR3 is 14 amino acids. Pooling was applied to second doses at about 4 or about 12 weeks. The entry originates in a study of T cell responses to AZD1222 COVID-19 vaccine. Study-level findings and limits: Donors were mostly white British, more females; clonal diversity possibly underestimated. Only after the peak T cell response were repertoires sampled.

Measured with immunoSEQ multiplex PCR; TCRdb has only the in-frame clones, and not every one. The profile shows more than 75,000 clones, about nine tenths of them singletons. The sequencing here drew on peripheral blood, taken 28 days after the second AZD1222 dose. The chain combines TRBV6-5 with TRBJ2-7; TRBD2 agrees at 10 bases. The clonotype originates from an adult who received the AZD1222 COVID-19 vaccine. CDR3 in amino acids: CASRLAGETYEQYF. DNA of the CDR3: TGTGCCAGCCGGCTAGCGGGAGAGACCTACGAGCAGTACTTC.